The 21 T cell receptor beta chains below come from one sample, sequenced in a study of OX40 agonist ivuxolimab in advanced cancers. Method: immunoSEQ multiplex PCR; TCRdb's copy keeps in-frame clones and lacks some. The table records 44,000 or so clones, 65% to 85% of them present only once. Material: CD4+ or CD8+ T cells sorted from blood, obtained in a trial of the OX40 agonist ivuxolimab. Receptors were obtained from an adult with an advanced solid tumor such as melanoma, head and neck, liver or kidney cancer.

The gene calls are TRBV12-5 and TRBJ2-1; 9 nucleotides line up with TRBD2. The V segment lost 3 bases and the J segment 9 bases; nucleotides outside the gene matches: 12. Germline V gene lookup returns CDR1 LGHNT and CDR2 FRNRAP. This CDR3 has 16 amino acids. The CDR3 DNA sequence: TGTGCTAGTGGTTTTGGGTTTAGCGGGAGCGCCCCTGAGCAGTTCTTC. Translation: CASGFGFSGSAPEQFF.

This chain links TRBV30 with TRBJ1-1; D remains unclear. The CDR3 is 13 amino acids. The germline V and J ends were trimmed by 8 bases and 2 bases, with 15 bases remaining between them. Per the germline V gene, CDR1 is GTSNPN and CDR2 is SVGIG (reference sequence). The CDR3 is CARKGITNTEAFF. The CDR3 nucleotides read TGTGCCCGAAAAGGCATAACAAACACTGAAGCTTTCTTT.

The genes are TRBV20-1 and TRBJ1-3, with unresolved D. This CDR3 is built from 11 residues. Trimming stripped 5 bases from V and 8 bases from J, with 10 bases between. Germline V gene data show CDR1 as DFQATT and CDR2 as SNEGSKA (reference sequence). CDR3 region: CSAGLRDTIYF. The CDR3 DNA reads as TGCAGTGCTGGACTTAGGGACACCATATATTTT.

The chain carries TRBV9 and TRBJ1-3; D is unclear. CDR3 size: 14 residues. Germline V CDR1 and CDR2: SGDLS, YYNGEE. Trimming left V 4 bases short and J 0 bases short, with 8 bases between. Written as DNA, the CDR3 is TGTGCCAGCAGCATACAGAGCTCTGGAAACACCATATATTTT. Translated, it gives CASSIQSSGNTIYF.

V is TRBV18 and J is TRBJ2-7, with 10 positions matching TRBD2. The CDR3 has 15 residues. After removal of 3 bases from V and 7 bases from J, the junction contained 9 bases not matched to a gene. Germline-derived CDR1 and CDR2 are KGHSH and LQKENI. CDR3 DNA sequence: TGTGCCAGCTCACCGCGAGCGGGAGGGCCGGGAGAGCAGTACTTC. Translation: CASSPRAGGPGEQYF. The full variable domain, in which reference TRBV18 and TRBJ2-7 provide the parts outside the CDR3, is NAGVMQNPRHLVRRRGQEARLRCSPMKGHSHVYWYRQLPEEGLKFMVYLQKENIIDESGMPKERFSAEFPKEGPSILRIQQVVRGDSAAYFCASSPRAGGPGEQYFGPGTRLTVT.

The CDR3 region is CASSLEIGTEHEKLFF. DNA of the CDR3: TGTGCCAGCAGCTTAGAAATTGGGACAGAGCATGAAAAACTGTTTTTT. The rearrangement links TRBV7-9 to TRBJ1-4, with 7 bases identical to TRBD1. J was trimmed by 6 bases and V by 1 base; bases with no gene match: 8. The germline gives CDR1 SEHNR, CDR2 FQNEAQ (reference sequence). This CDR3 contains 16 residues.

The gene calls are TRBV2 and TRBJ1-2; D remains ambiguous. CDR1 and CDR2 (germline): SNHLY, FYNNEI. The CDR3 contains 13 residues. V lost 1 base and J 5 bases, leaving 8 bases between the germline ends. This CDR3 is CASSEGENYGYTF. The CDR3 coding sequence is TGTGCCAGCAGTGAAGGGGAAAATTATGGCTACACCTTC.

The CDR3 bases are TGTGCCAGCAGCCCCGGTCCGGGGGGGACCCAGTACTTC. This gives the protein CASSPGPGGTQYF. This chain connects TRBV9 to TRBJ2-5, with 7 bases fitting TRBD2. This CDR3 is 13 amino acids long. With V trimmed by 4 bases and J by 7 bases, 7 bases remained unmatched. Germline V CDR1 and CDR2: SGDLS, YYNGEE.

The chain couples TRBV7-8 to TRBJ1-1; no clear D. The CDR3 loop spans 14 amino acids. V dropped 5 bases and J dropped 2 bases, with 12 bases sitting between them. Germline CDR1 is SGHVS and CDR2 is FQNEAQ. The DNA of the CDR3 is TGTGCCAGCAGCCCCCTGGCCCCAAACACTGAAGCTTTCTTT. Its protein is CASSPLAPNTEAFF.

The J gene is TRBJ2-2, the V gene TRBV10-1; tentatively, D is TRBD1 or TRBD2 (6 bases each). The germline V gene encodes CDR1 WNHNN and CDR2 SYGVQD (reference sequence). V was pared by 2 bases and J by 7 bases, with 14 bases between. This CDR3 is 15 amino acids long. CDR3 in amino acids: CASSEIRGPGGELFF. CDR3 in DNA: TGCGCCAGCAGTGAGATCCGGGGGCCGGGCGGGGAGCTGTTTTTT.

The chain recombines TRBV30 with TRBJ1-6, with D hard to call. This CDR3 contains 13 residues. CDR1 and CDR2 (germline): GTSNPN, SVGIG (reference sequence). Trimming left V 1 base short and J 7 bases short, with 8 bases between. The CDR3 nucleotides are TGTGCCTGGAGTGGGGGTGTGAATTCACCCCTCCACTTT. Translated, it gives CAWSGGVNSPLHF.

The J gene is TRBJ1-5, the V gene TRBV7-2; perhaps TRBD1 as D (6 bases). Between the trimmed V and J ends, which lost 6 bases and 3 bases, there was a span of 24 bases. CDR1 and CDR2 from the germline V gene are SGHTA and FQGNSA. This CDR3 region has 18 residues. The CDR3 loop reads CASSRYQGLLGNNQPQHF. CDR3 bases: TGTGCCAGCAGTCGTTACCAGGGGTTATTGGGAAACAATCAGCCCCAGCATTTT.

This sequence joins TRBV6-5 and TRBJ2-6; D gene uncertain. Per germline, CDR1 MNHEY and CDR2 SVGAGI. With 6 bases removed from V and 4 bases from J, the gap between germline ends came to 13 bases. The CDR3 covers 15 residues. CDR3 amino acids: CASRQTMTGANVLTF. In DNA, the CDR3 is TGTGCCAGCAGACAAACCATGACCGGGGCCAACGTCCTGACTTTC.

V gene TRBV27 combines with J gene TRBJ2-7; 9 bases match TRBD1. The CDR3 loop spans 12 amino acids. Germline lookup yields CDR1 MNHEY and CDR2 SMNVEV (reference sequence). V shed 8 bases, J shed 9 bases, and the junction held 8 bases outside the gene matches. The CDR3 nucleotides are TGTGCCAGCCTAAGGACAGGGGCGGGGCAGTACTTC. Its translation: CASLRTGAGQYF.

The CDR3 protein is CATSGRLGGQETQYF. CDR3 DNA: TGTGCCACCAGCGGTCGGCTAGGGGGGCAAGAGACCCAGTACTTC. This chain connects TRBV15 to TRBJ2-5; possibly TRBD1 or TRBD2 for D (6 bases each). CDR1 is LNHNV and CDR2 is YYDKDF in the germline V gene (reference sequence). The CDR3 has 15 amino acids. Between the trimmed V and J ends, which lost 5 bases and 2 bases, there was a span of 15 bases.

This clone is medium-sized (0.01 to 0.1%) within its sample. This chain links TRBV7-9 with TRBJ1-1, with 7 bases lining up with TRBD1. The CDR3 totals 15 residues. The junction had 7 bases not matched to a gene; V was cut back by 2 bases and J by 4 bases. Germline lookup yields CDR1 SEHNR and CDR2 FQNEAQ (reference sequence). Here the CDR3 reads CASSLLGTVTTEAFF. The DNA for the CDR3 is TGTGCCAGCAGCTTACTCGGGACAGTCACCACTGAAGCTTTCTTT. Filled out from reference TRBV7-9 and TRBJ1-1, the complete variable domain reads DTGVSQNPRHKITKRGQNVTFRCDPISEHNRLYWYRQTLGQGPEFLTYFQNEAQLEKSRLLSDRFSAERPKGSFSTLEIQRTEQGDSAMYLCASSLLGTVTTEAFFGQGTRLTVV.

The chain uses TRBV6-4 and TRBJ1-2; D is perhaps TRBD1 (6 bases). With 0 bases removed from V and 8 bases from J, the gap between germline ends came to 10 bases. CDR1 is MRHNA and CDR2 is SNTAGT in the germline V gene. The CDR3 is 13 amino acids. The CDR3 loop is CASSDSGQRGYTF. CDR3 DNA sequence: TGTGCCAGCAGTGACTCGGGACAACGGGGCTACACCTTC.

The chain has TRBV23-1 and TRBJ1-2, with D uncertain. TRBV23-1 falls under the ORF class, with uncertain function. V lost 1 base, J lost 4 bases, and 10 bases lay in between. This CDR3 is 14 amino acids long. The CDR3 DNA sequence: TGCGCCAGCAGTCAATGGGGAAGATTCTATGGCTACACCTTC. Translating gives CASSQWGRFYGYTF.

The chain combines TRBV11-2 with TRBJ1-4; D gene ambiguous. V dropped 4 bases and J dropped 4 bases, with 10 bases sitting between them. The germline CDR1 and CDR2 sequences are SGHAT and FQNNGV. The CDR3 has 14 residues. CDR3 region: CASSSDTFNEKLFF. CDR3 nucleotide sequence: TGTGCCAGCAGCTCAGACACGTTTAATGAAAAACTGTTTTTT. Supplemented by reference TRBV11-2 and TRBJ1-4, the full variable domain reads EAGVAQSPRYKIIEKRQSVAFWCNPISGHATLYWYQQILGQGPKLLIQFQNNGVVDDSQLPKDRFSAERLKGVDSTLKIQPAKLEDSAVYLCASSSDTFNEKLFFGSGTQLSVL.

V usage is TRBV29-1 and J usage is TRBJ2-5; 10 nucleotides match TRBD2. J lost 2 bases, V lost 4 bases, and 13 bases had no gene match. CDR3 size: 17 residues. Per the germline V gene, CDR1 is SQVTM and CDR2 is ANQGSEA. CDR3 protein: CSVVSGLAGVWQETQYF. For the CDR3, the DNA is TGCAGCGTTGTATCTGGTCTAGCGGGAGTTTGGCAAGAGACCCAGTACTTC.

This clone has only one observation. This chain joins TRBV27 and TRBJ2-6, with 8 bases identical to TRBD1. Germline trimming cut 6 bases from V and 2 bases from J; bases unmatched to any gene: 12. This CDR3 spans 18 amino acids. CDR1 and CDR2 (germline): MNHEY, SMNVEV (reference sequence). This CDR3 is CASSPRQGLGPGANVLTF. CDR3 sequence (DNA): TGTGCCAGCAGCCCAAGACAGGGGTTGGGACCTGGGGCCAACGTCCTGACTTTC.